The clone carrying this TCR beta chain is identified as medium-sized from frequency. Antigen: not known. Multiplex touch-down PCR amplified TRB using TRB-A and TRB-B pools in one tube. TCRdb reanalyzed the multiplex PCR reads and collapses them to one entry per CDR3 protein, without DNA. The specimen's table records roughly 4,000 distinct CDR3 sequences. TRB was amplified from about 250 ng of peripheral blood genomic DNA per sample. This sample is part of a study of T cell clusters in autoimmune cytopenias. Findings of the study overall: Clustering suggested that physiological T cell clusters were missing in primary autoimmune cytopenia patients. Exclusive TRB clusters were approximately 2.9-fold more numerous in healthy donors than in active autoimmune hepatitis.

The same sample was also used in a study of T cell repertoires in aging, cancer and after chemotherapy. That study adds: Repeat sampling of healthy donors over several months to years showed clear clonal overlap. Loss of evenness, beyond lost richness, contributed to age-related TCR diversity decline in cancer patients.

The sequenced material came from peripheral blood. The receptor's source is a human donor in good health.

CDR3 in amino acids: CASSTRQGAGELFF. The chain recombines TRBV6-5 with TRBJ2-2; the D call from TCRdb, TRBD1, cannot be confirmed without DNA. This CDR3 is built from 14 residues. Germline values: CDR1 MNHEY, CDR2 SVGAGI.